The present T cell receptor (beta chain) was sequenced within a study of T cell responses to AZD1222 COVID-19 vaccine. Overall study results and limits: Among vaccine-associated CD4 TCRs, coverage spanned spike, with dominance at 160-218 and 743-854. Targets within unmutated variant regions were reportedly found for nearly half of spike-specific TCRs.

As for this clone: What it binds is unknown.

Using immunoSEQ multiplex PCR, the repertoire was profiled, and TCRdb retains in-frame clones only, with some absent. This sample carries around 130,000 clones, about 90% of them seen once, and the ten largest clones take about 17%. The sequencing here drew on peripheral blood, taken on day 0 of MenACWY control vaccination. The receptor was isolated from an adult in good health.

CDR3 protein: CASSGIAVREQFF. The CDR3 nucleotides are TGTGCCAGCAGTGGCATAGCGGTGAGGGAGCAGTTCTTC. This chain connects TRBV2 to TRBJ2-1; possible D gene TRBD2, 6 bases. This CDR3 region has 13 residues. V lost 4 bases to trimming and J lost 10 bases, with 14 bases between them. Germline V CDR1 and CDR2: SNHLY, FYNNEI.